This T cell receptor beta chain was found in a study of cytomegalovirus exposure and HLA in healthy donors. The study, taken as a whole, reports: Later examination showed HLA-associated TCR beta chains had greater clonal expansion than equally common others.

Donors were ostensibly healthy at sampling, although undocumented immune exposures were probable. V lost 3 bases and J 3 bases, leaving 15 bases between the germline ends. The CDR3 totals 15 residues. Germline assignment: CDR1 SGHKS and CDR2 YYEKEE (reference sequence). To note about this clone: Its antigen is still unknown.

Vbeta (60) and Jbeta (13) primers were used in the PCR. Here immunoSEQ multiplex PCR was the method, and the copy in TCRdb shows in-frame clones only, minus some. This table has some 190,000 clones, about 81% appearing once. The sample comprised PBMCs. The chain links TRBV5-5 to TRBJ1-1, with D unresolved. The sequence derives from a man aged 35-49 years in good health and CMV-seronegative. The CDR3 DNA reads as TGTGCCAGCAGCTGGACCGGGATGAGTGACACTGAAGCTTTCTTT. It specifies CASSWTGMSDTEAFF.